These 3 T cell receptor beta chains originate from one sample sequenced in a study of long-term antiretroviral therapy in people with HIV. Assay version v3.0 of immunoSEQ was used, and it was run at survey level. Using immunoSEQ multiplex PCR, the repertoire was profiled, and TCRdb retains in-frame clones only, with some absent. The table records 21,000 or so clones, 82% of them present only once. This specimen consisted of unsorted PBMCs, obtained at the start of antiretroviral therapy. The receptors stem from a man aged 50 to 59 with HIV.

The chain recombines TRBV5-1 with TRBJ2-1, with D unclear. The V end was cut by 1 base, the J end by 2 bases, with 4 bases between. Germline V gene data show CDR1 as SGHRS and CDR2 as YFSETQ. This CDR3 is built from 13 residues. CDR3 protein: CASSLYAYNEQFF. CDR3 DNA: TGCGCCAGCAGCTTGTACGCCTACAATGAGCAGTTCTTC.

This chain uses TRBV10-2 with TRBJ1-2; TRBD1 is a possible D gene (5 bases). CDR1 is WSHSY and CDR2 is SAAADI in the germline V gene. CDR3 length: 13 amino acids. V lost 2 bases and J 2 bases, leaving 6 bases between the germline ends. The CDR3 sequence: CASSEEGNYGYTF. The CDR3 region has the DNA TGCGCCAGCAGTGAGGAGGGGAACTATGGCTACACCTTC.

The sample holds a few counts of this clone. The chain is built from TRBV5-1 and TRBJ1-6; no reliable D call. The CDR3 length is 16 residues. Per the germline V gene, CDR1 is SGHRS and CDR2 is YFSETQ. Trimming stripped 0 bases from V and 0 bases from J, with 7 bases between. The CDR3 spells CASSLGTDSYNSPLHF. Written as DNA, the CDR3 is TGCGCCAGCAGCTTGGGGACGGACTCCTATAATTCACCCCTCCACTTT.